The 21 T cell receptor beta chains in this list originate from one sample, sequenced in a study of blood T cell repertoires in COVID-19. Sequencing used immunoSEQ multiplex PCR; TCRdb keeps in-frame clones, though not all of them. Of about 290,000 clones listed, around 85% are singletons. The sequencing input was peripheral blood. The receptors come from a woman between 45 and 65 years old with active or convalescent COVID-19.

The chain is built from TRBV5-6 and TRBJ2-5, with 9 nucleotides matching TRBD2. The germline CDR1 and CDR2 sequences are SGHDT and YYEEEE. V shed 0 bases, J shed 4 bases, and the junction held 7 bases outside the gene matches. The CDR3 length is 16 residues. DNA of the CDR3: TGTGCCAGCAGCTTGGGTTTTAGCGGGAGTACAGAGACCCAGTACTTC. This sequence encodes CASSLGFSGSTETQYF.

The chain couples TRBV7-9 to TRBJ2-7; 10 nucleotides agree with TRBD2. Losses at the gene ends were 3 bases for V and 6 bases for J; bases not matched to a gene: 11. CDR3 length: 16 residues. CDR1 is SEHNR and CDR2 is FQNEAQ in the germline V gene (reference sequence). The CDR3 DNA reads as TGTGCCAGCAGCTTCCCTGAGCGGGAGGGCCGGGTCGAGCAGTACTTC. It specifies CASSFPEREGRVEQYF.

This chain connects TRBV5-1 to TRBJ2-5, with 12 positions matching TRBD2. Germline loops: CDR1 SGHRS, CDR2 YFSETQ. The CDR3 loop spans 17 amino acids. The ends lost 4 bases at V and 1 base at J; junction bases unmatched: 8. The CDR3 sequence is CASSKGLAGVLQETQYF. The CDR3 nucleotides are TGCGCCAGCAGCAAGGGACTAGCGGGCGTCCTCCAAGAGACCCAGTACTTC.

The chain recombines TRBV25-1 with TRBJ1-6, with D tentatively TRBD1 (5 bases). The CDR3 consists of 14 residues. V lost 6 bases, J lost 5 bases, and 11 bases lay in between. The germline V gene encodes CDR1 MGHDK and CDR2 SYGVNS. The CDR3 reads CASRNGHDNSPLHF. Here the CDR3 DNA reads TGTGCCAGCAGGAACGGACACGATAATTCACCCCTCCACTTT.

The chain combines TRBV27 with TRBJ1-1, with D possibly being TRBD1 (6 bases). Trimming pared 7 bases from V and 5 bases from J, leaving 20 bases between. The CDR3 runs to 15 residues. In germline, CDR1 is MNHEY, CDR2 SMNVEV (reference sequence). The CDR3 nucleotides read TGTGCCAGCAACCCTGCGGGGGGCGGGTTGACTGAAGCTTTCTTT. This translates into CASNPAGGGLTEAFF.

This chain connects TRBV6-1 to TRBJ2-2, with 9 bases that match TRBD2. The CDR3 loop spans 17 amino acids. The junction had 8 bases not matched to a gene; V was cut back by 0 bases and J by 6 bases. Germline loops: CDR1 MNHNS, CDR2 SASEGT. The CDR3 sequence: CASSEAGVAGASGELFF. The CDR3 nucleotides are TGTGCCAGCAGTGAAGCGGGGGTAGCGGGAGCGTCCGGGGAGCTGTTTTTT.

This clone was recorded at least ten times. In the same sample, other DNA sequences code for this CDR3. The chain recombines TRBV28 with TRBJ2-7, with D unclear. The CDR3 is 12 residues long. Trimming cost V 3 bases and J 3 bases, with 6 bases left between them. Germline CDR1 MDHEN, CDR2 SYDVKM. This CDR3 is CASSFQNYEQYF. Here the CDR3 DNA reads TGTGCCAGCAGTTTCCAGAACTACGAGCAGTACTTC.

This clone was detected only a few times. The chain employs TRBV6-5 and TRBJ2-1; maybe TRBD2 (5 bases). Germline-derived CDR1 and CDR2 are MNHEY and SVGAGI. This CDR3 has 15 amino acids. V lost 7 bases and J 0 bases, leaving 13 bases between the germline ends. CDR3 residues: CASTFSASSYNEQFF. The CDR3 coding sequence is TGTGCCAGCACGTTTAGCGCGAGCTCCTACAATGAGCAGTTCTTC.

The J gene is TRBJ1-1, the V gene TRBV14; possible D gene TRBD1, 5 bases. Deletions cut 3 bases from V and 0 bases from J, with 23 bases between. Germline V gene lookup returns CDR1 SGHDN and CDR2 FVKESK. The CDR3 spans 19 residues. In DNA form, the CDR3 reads TGTGCCAGCAGCCAGATAACACCTGACAGCGCACACCTGAACACTGAAGCTTTCTTT. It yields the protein CASSQITPDSAHLNTEAFF.

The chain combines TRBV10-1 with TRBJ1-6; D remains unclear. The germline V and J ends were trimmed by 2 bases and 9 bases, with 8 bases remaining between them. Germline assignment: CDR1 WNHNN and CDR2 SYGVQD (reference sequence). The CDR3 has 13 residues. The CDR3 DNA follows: TGCGCCAGCAGTGAGGGGCAGTTTTCACCCCTCCACTTT. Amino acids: CASSEGQFSPLHF.

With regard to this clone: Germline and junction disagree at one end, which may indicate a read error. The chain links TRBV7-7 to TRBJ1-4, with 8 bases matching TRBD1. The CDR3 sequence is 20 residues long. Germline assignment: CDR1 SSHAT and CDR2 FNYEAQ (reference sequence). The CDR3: CASSLALGTGGRKMNEKLFF. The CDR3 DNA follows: TGTGCTAGCAGCTTAGCGCTGGGGACAGGAGGGCGCAAAATGAATGAAAAACTGTTTTTT.

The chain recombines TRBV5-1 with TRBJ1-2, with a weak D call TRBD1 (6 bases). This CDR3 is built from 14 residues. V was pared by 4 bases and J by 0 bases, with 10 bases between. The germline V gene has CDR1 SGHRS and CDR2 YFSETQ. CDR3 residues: CASSQDSPNYGYTF. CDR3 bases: TGCGCCAGCAGCCAGGACAGTCCTAACTATGGCTACACCTTC.

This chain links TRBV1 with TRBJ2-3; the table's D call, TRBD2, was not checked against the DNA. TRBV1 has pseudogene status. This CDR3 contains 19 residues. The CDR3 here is CTSSQHDLTTSGRRRTQYF. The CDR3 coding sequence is TGCACCAGCAGCCAGCACGACCTCACGACTAGCGGGAGGCGGCGAACGCAGTATTTT.

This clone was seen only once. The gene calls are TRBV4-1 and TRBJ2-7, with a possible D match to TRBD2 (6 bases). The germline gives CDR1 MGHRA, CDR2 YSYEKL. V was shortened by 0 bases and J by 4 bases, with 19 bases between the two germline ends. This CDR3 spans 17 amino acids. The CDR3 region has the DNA TGCGCCAGCAGCCAAGATTGGGAGGTCGGGCGGCCTTACGAGCAGTACTTC. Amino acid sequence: CASSQDWEVGRPYEQYF.

The CDR3 DNA sequence: TGTGCCAGCAGTGACTCGTCCGGGGATTCAGCAGATACGCAGTATTTT. It encodes CASSDSSGDSADTQYF. This chain connects TRBV6-4 to TRBJ2-3; D possibly corresponds to TRBD2 (5 bases). The CDR3 has 16 residues. Trimming cost V 0 bases and J 4 bases, with 14 bases left between them. Germline values: CDR1 MRHNA, CDR2 SNTAGT.

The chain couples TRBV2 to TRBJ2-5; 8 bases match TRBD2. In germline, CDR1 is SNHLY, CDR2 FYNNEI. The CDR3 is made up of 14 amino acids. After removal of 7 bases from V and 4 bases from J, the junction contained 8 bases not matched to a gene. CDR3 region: CASIPERESETQYF. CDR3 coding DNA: TGTGCCAGCATACCCGAGCGGGAGTCAGAGACCCAGTACTTC.

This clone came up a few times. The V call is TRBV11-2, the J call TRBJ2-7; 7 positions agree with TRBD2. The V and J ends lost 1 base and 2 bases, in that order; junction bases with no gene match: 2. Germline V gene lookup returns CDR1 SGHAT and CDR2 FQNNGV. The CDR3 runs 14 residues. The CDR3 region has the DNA TGTGCCAGCAGCTTAGGACTAGCCGCCTACGAGCAGTACTTC. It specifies CASSLGLAAYEQYF.

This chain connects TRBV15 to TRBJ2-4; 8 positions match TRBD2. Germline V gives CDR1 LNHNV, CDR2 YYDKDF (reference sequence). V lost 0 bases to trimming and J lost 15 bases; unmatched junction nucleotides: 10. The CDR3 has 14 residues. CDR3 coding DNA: TGTGCCACCAGCAGAGACTTCTTTAGCGGGGTTTCGTACTTC. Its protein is CATSRDFFSGVSYF.

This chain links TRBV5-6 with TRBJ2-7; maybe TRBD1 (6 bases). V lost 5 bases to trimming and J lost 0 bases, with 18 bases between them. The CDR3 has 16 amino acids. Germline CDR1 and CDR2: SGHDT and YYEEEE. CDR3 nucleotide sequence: TGTGCCAGCAGGCCCATCCGGGACACTTTCTCCTACGAGCAGTACTTC. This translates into CASRPIRDTFSYEQYF. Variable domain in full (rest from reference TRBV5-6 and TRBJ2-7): DAGVTQSPTHLIKTRGQQVTLRCSPKSGHDTVSWYQQALGQGPQFIFQYYEEEERQRGNFPDRFSGHQFPNYSSELNVNALLLGDSALYLCASRPIRDTFSYEQYFGPGTRLTVT.

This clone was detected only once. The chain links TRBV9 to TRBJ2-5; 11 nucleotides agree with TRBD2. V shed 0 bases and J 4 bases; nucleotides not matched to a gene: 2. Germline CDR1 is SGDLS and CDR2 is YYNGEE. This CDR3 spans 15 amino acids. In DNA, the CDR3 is TGTGCCAGCAGCGTAGTCACTAGCGGGGGAGAGACCCAGTACTTC. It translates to CASSVVTSGGETQYF.

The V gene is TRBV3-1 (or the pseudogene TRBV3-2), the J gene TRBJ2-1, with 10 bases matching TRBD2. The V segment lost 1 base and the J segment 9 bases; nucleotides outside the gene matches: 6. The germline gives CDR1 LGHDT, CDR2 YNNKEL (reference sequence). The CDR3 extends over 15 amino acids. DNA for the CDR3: TGTGCCAGCAGCCAAGCCAGCGGGAGGGCCTTTGAGCAGTTCTTC. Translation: CASSQASGRAFEQFF.